Listed below are T cell receptor beta chains from one sample, sequenced in a study of T-cell reconstitution after alpha-beta-depleted transplantation in children. TCRdb reprocessed the PCR reads via MiXCR and lists one record per CDR3 protein. The table records around 700,000 distinct CDR3 sequences, around 13% of them present only once. The source material was PBMCs, sampled before TCRalphabeta/CD19-depleted stem cell transplant. All receptors come from a girl aged 2-10 years with congenital amegakaryocytic thrombocytopenia, due to receive a stem cell transplant. The CDR3 runs from the conserved cysteine through the conserved F or W. The D gene is left open where the match is weak. Expanded clones get a size class; other rows say once, few or many, or leave the size out.

TRBD2	TRBJ2-1	TRBV6-5	many	TGTGCCAGCAGTTACTGGTGGGGGGGAGATAATGAGCAGTTCTTC	CASSYWWGGDNEQFF
NA	TRBJ2-5	TRBV3-1	few	TGTGCCAGCAGCCAAGATTTCGGAGGGGGCTTCGGGGAGACCCAGTACTTC	CASSQDFGGGFGETQYF
TRBD1	TRBJ2-2	TRBV12-3/TRBV12-4	NA	TGTGCCAGCAGTCCAGGGTTGGGACAGCCTGTGGCCGGGACCGGGGAGCTGTTTTTT	CASSPGLGQPVAGTGELFF
NA	TRBJ2-7	TRBV5-1	many	TGCGCCAGCAGCCACAGGAGGGACGGTGAGCAGTACTTC	CASSHRRDGEQYF
NA	TRBJ2-2	TRBV12-3/TRBV12-4	few	TGTGCCAGCAGCCCTGGTCTAGCCGGGGAGCTGTTTTTT	CASSPGLAGELFF
NA	TRBJ2-6	TRBV12-3/TRBV12-4	many	TGTGCCAGCACCGACACCACTGGGGCCAACGTCCTGACTTTC	CASTDTTGANVLTF
TRBD2	TRBJ2-1	TRBV4-2	NA	TGTGCCAGCAGCCCGATACTAGCGGGGTCCTACAATGAGCAGTTCTTC	CASSPILAGSYNEQFF
NA	TRBJ2-7	TRBV20-1	many	TGCAGTGCCTACCCCGGGACAAGCTCCTACGAGCAGTACTTC	CSAYPGTSSYEQYF
TRBD1	TRBJ2-1	TRBV5-5	many	TGTGCCAGCAGCCGGACAGGCCTAAACAATGAGCAGTTCTTC	CASSRTGLNNEQFF
NA	TRBJ2-3	TRBV10-3	many	TGTGCCATCAGTTCCGAGGGGGGCCCGACAGATACGCAGTATTTT	CAISSEGGPTDTQYF
TRBD2	TRBJ2-1	TRBV4-2	few	TGTGCCAGCAGCCAAGGACTAGCGGGGCGACACAATGAGCAGTTCTTC	CASSQGLAGRHNEQFF
NA	TRBJ2-3	TRBV12-3/TRBV12-4	NA	TGTGCCAGCAGCCCGGACCATAGCACAGATACGCAGTATTTT	CASSPDHSTDTQYF
NA	TRBJ1-4	TRBV20-1	many	TGCAGTGTGTTAAACAGGTGGAATGAAAAACTGTTTTTT	CSVLNRWNEKLFF
TRBD2	TRBJ2-2	TRBV27	many	TGTGCCAGCAGTTTACCCACTAGCGGTACGAACACCGGGGAGCTGTTTTTT	CASSLPTSGTNTGELFF
TRBD2	TRBJ2-3	TRBV24-1	many	TGTGCCACCAGTGATCCTAGCGGGAGGATGGGCGCGGATACGCAGTATTTT	CATSDPSGRMGADTQYF
TRBD1	TRBJ2-3	TRBV20-1	few	TGCAGTGCTGGGGACAGCGGCACAGATACGCAGTATTTT	CSAGDSGTDTQYF
TRBD1	TRBJ1-2	TRBV12-3/TRBV12-4	many	TGTGCCAGCAGTGTTGACAGGGGGTATGGCTACACCTTC	CASSVDRGYGYTF
TRBD2	TRBJ2-2	TRBV5-1	many	TGCGCCAGCAGTGAGCGGGAGGACGGCACCGGGGAGCTGTTTTTT	CASSEREDGTGELFF
NA	TRBJ1-5	TRBV4-1	many	TGCGCCAGCAGCCAAGAAGGGGTTGGAAATCAGCCCCAGCATTTT	CASSQEGVGNQPQHF
NA	TRBJ1-1	TRBV20-1	few	TGCAGTGCCAAGGCGGGGGGGGGGCGATCGGAAGCTTTCTTT	CSAKAGGGRSEAFF
TRBD1	TRBJ2-4	TRBV5-1	few	TGCGCCAGCAGCTTGGGAAACCGGGACAGGGGGCACATTCAGTACTTC	CASSLGNRDRGHIQYF
TRBD1	TRBJ2-3	TRBV7-9	once	TGTGCCAGCAGCCCTACAGGGGCAGACACAGATACGCAGTATTTT	CASSPTGADTDTQYF
TRBD2	TRBJ2-3	TRBV20-1	few	TGCAGTGCTAGTAAGACTAGCGGGATTAGGGGTACGCAGTATTTT	CSASKTSGIRGTQYF
TRBD1	TRBJ2-5	TRBV12-3/TRBV12-4	few	TGTGCCAGCAGTTGGTATCGGACAGGGCCTCAAGAGACCCAGTACTTC	CASSWYRTGPQETQYF
TRBD1	TRBJ2-7	TRBV7-9	many	TGTGCCAGCAGCTCTGTGGGACAGGGGGGGTACGAGCAGTACTTC	CASSSVGQGGYEQYF
TRBD2	TRBJ2-3	TRBV24-1	NA	TGTGCCACCAGTGATCCGACTGTAGCGGGAGCGGGCACAGATACGCAGTATTTT	CATSDPTVAGAGTDTQYF
TRBD1	TRBJ2-1	TRBV5-1	many	TGCGCCAGCAGCTTAAGATGGGACAGGGTGACTGAGCAGTTCTTC	CASSLRWDRVTEQFF
NA	TRBJ1-4	TRBV20-1	many	TGCAGTGCTAGAGATCCCCCGGGGCGGAACGAAAAACTGTTTTTT	CSARDPPGRNEKLFF
NA	TRBJ2-1	TRBV5-1	NA	TGCGCCAGCAGCTTGGGAGGGGGTTTGAGGAGCCACTCTATCGATGAGCAGTTCTTC	CASSLGGGLRSHSIDEQFF
NA	TRBJ2-5	TRBV13	NA	TGTGCCAGCAGGCCGCTCGGGGGTCCGAAGACCCAGTACTTC	CASRPLGGPKTQYF
NA	TRBJ2-6	TRBV10-3	NA	TGTGCCACACGAGGGGGAGATTATAGCTCTGGGACCAACGTCCTGACTTTC	CATRGGDYSSGTNVLTF
TRBD2	TRBJ2-1	TRBV7-8	many	TGTGCCAGCAGCGCCATAGCGGGGAGTATTTACAATGAGCAGTTCTTC	CASSAIAGSIYNEQFF
NA	TRBJ2-7	TRBV6-5	many	TGTGCCAGCAGTTACTCCGCTAGCTTCCACGAGCAGTACTTC	CASSYSASFHEQYF
TRBD2	TRBJ2-7	TRBV10-3	NA	TGTGCCGGCAGCAGCGGGAGTCCCGAGCAGTACTTC	CAGSSGSPEQYF
NA	TRBJ2-2	TRBV5-1	few	TGCGCCAGCAGCTTGGCCGACGGTAACACCGGGGAGCTGTTTTTT	CASSLADGNTGELFF
TRBD2	TRBJ2-4	TRBV20-1	many	TGCAGTGCTAGAGATAGGTGGACTAGCGGAAAGGCCAAAAACATTCAGTACTTC	CSARDRWTSGKAKNIQYF
TRBD2	TRBJ2-4	TRBV29-1	NA	TGCAGCGTTGAAGACCTCGGGACTAGGGGCAAAAACATTCAGTACTTC	CSVEDLGTRGKNIQYF
NA	TRBJ1-1	TRBV5-1	many	TGTGCCAGCAGTTCTGGACCAAACACTGAAGCTTTCTTT	CASSSGPNTEAFF
NA	TRBJ1-1	TRBV20-1	few	TGCAGTGCGAAGCCTGTACAGGTTTCGAACACTGAAGCTTTCTTT	CSAKPVQVSNTEAFF
NA	TRBJ1-4	TRBV6-5	many	TGTGCCAGCAGTTACTCGACTCAGCCTGGGACCGAAGCTAATGAAAAACTGTTTTTT	CASSYSTQPGTEANEKLFF
TRBD2	TRBJ2-1	TRBV28	NA	TGTGCCAGCAGTTTCTCCGGGATAGGCCGGGAGGGGAGCTCCTACAATGAGCAGTTCTTC	CASSFSGIGREGSSYNEQFF
TRBD1	TRBJ1-4	TRBV2	few	TGTGCCAGCAGTGAAGCGCTTCTTGAGGGGGCAAAAGCCCTGTTTTTT	CASSEALLEGAKALFF